This TCR beta chain was observed in a study of T-cell reconstitution after alpha-beta-depleted transplantation in children. The germline V gene encodes CDR1 SGHRS and CDR2 YFSETQ. V gave up 2 bases and J gave up 0 bases, with 15 bases separating them. The CDR3 runs to 17 residues. Study conclusions and caveats: Newly produced T cells mostly accounted for T-cell counts and diversity one year post-transplant. Several hundred rapidly expanded clones from non-depleted graft cells reportedly supplied alpha-beta T cells about two months post-transplant.

Unique molecular identifiers tagged the TCRbeta library. TCRdb reprocessed the PCR reads with MiXCR, giving one entry per CDR3 protein. The profile shows fewer than 250,000 distinct CDR3 sequences, 8.2% of them singletons. In this sample, this clonotype turned up many times. What it binds is not known. The genes are TRBV5-1 and TRBJ1-5; D is possibly TRBD1 (5 bases). The sequence was obtained from a male patient aged 10 to 17 who had a stem cell transplant for acute lymphoblastic leukemia, so the T cells may come from the graft donor. The sample was PBMCs, mostly from graft donor cells, taken 180 days after TCRalphabeta/CD19-depleted stem cell transplant. The CDR3 DNA reads as TGCGCCAGCAGCTTACCGACAGCGGCCGATAGCAATCAGCCCCAGCATTTT. Translated: CASSLPTAADSNQPQHF.